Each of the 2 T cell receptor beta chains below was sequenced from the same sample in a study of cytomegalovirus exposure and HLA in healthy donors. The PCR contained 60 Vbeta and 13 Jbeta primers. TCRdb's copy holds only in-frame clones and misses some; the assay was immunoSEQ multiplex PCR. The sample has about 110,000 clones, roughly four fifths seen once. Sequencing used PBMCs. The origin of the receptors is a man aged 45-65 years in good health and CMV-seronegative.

CDR3 coding DNA: TGTGCCTGCGAAAGACAGGGTCAGAACCTTCAGTACTTC. Its translation is CACERQGQNLQYF. The V call is TRBV30, the J call TRBJ2-4; 7 nucleotides line up with TRBD1. Germline CDR1 and CDR2: GTSNPN and SVGIG (reference sequence). The CDR3 runs 13 residues. After removal of 6 bases from V and 11 bases from J, the junction contained 13 bases not matched to a gene.

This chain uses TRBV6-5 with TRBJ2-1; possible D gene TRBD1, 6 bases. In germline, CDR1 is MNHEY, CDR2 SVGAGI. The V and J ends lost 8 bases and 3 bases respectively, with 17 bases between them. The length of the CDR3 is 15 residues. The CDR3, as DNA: TGTGCCAGCGGTTTTAGACAGGCAATCTACAATGAGCAGTTCTTC. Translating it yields CASGFRQAIYNEQFF.